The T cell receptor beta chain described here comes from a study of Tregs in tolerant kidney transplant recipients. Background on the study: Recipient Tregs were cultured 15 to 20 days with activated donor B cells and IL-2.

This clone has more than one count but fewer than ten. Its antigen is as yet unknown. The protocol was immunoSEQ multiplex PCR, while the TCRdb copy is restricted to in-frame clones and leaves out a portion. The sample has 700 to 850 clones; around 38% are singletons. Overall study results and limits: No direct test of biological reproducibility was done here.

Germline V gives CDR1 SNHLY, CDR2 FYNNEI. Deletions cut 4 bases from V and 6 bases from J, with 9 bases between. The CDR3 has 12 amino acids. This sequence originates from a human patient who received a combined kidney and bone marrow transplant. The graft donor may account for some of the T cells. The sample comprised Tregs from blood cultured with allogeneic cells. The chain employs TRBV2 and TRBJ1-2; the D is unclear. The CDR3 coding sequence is TGTGCCAGCAGTGTAGGGCTCCATGGCTACACCTTC. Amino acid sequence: CASSVGLHGYTF.